The 24 T cell receptor beta chains below all came from one sample that was sequenced in a study of response to subunit inactivated influenza vaccine. TCRdb re-called the RT-PCR reads through MiXCR, storing one row per CDR3 protein. This table holds 630,000 or so distinct CDR3 sequences, around 14% found once. The material was PBMCs from blood, obtained roughly 12 days after vaccination. These receptors all come from a man aged 50 or older who received an inactivated influenza vaccine.

The chain couples TRBV28 to TRBJ2-7; D may be TRBD1 (5 bases). The CDR3 contains 15 residues. Trimming pared 5 bases from V and 1 base from J, leaving 15 bases between. The germline gives CDR1 MDHEN, CDR2 SYDVKM. CDR3 region: CASSTLGAGSYEQYF. For the CDR3, the DNA is TGTGCCAGCAGTACCCTTGGGGCAGGGTCCTACGAGCAGTACTTC.

This clonotype was picked up a small number of times. This chain uses TRBV18 with TRBJ2-7; D is unresolved. V lost 2 bases, J lost 4 bases, and 18 bases lay in between. Germline V CDR1 and CDR2: KGHSH, LQKENI. The CDR3 is 16 residues long. CDR3 sequence: CASSPTGRLQPYEQYF. The CDR3 DNA follows: TGTGCCAGCTCACCAACCGGACGTCTCCAACCATACGAGCAGTACTTC.

This clonotype was seen a few times. This chain uses TRBV20-1 with TRBJ1-5; TRBD1 aligns across 7 bases. Germline loops: CDR1 DFQATT, CDR2 SNEGSKA (reference sequence). The length of the CDR3 is 14 residues. Losses at the gene ends were 6 bases for V and 6 bases for J; bases not matched to a gene: 11. For the CDR3, the DNA is TGCAGTGCCTCTACAGGGGAGGTAGGTCAGCCCCAGCATTTT. It translates to CSASTGEVGQPQHF.

The chain couples TRBV5-1 to TRBJ1-6; TRBD1 aligns across 7 bases. V lost 4 bases, J lost 8 bases, and 9 bases stayed unmatched. The V gene's germline CDR1 is SGHRS and CDR2 YFSETQ. The CDR3 is 15 amino acids. The CDR3 DNA follows: TGCGCCAGCAGCGAAGAGACAGGGTTCCATTCACCCCTCCACTTT. It yields the protein CASSEETGFHSPLHF.

In this sample, this clonotype turned up a few times. The chain has TRBV3-1 and TRBJ2-1; TRBD2 aligns across 8 bases. Germline trimming cut 3 bases from V and 8 bases from J; bases unmatched to any gene: 6. The CDR3 runs to 14 residues. The germline CDR1 and CDR2 sequences are LGHDT and YNNKEL (reference sequence). The CDR3 here is CASSHGLASHEQFF. The CDR3 DNA reads TGTGCCAGCAGCCACGGACTAGCATCCCATGAGCAGTTCTTC.

This clonotype was seen many times. The rearrangement uses TRBV5-5 and TRBJ2-1, with TRBD2 identical over 13 bases. CDR1 is SGHKS, CDR2 YYEKEE, per germline (reference sequence). The V and J ends lost 4 bases and 4 bases, in that order; junction bases with no gene match: 8. The CDR3 spans 17 residues. The CDR3, as DNA: TGTGCCAGCAGCAGGACTAGCGGGGGTCATAGATACAATGAGCAGTTCTTC. Encoded protein: CASSRTSGGHRYNEQFF.

This clonotype showed up just a few times. This sequence joins TRBV11-2 and TRBJ2-3; 8 bases are a match to TRBD1. This CDR3 has 14 residues. The V segment lost 5 bases and the J segment 4 bases; nucleotides outside the gene matches: 5. Germline V gene lookup returns CDR1 SGHAT and CDR2 FQNNGV. The CDR3 loop reads CASSIRQGSDTQYF. CDR3 DNA sequence: TGTGCCAGCAGCATCAGACAGGGGTCAGATACGCAGTATTTT.

This chain links TRBV12-3 or TRBV12-4 with TRBJ2-1; D is undetermined. V was clipped by 7 bases and J by 3 bases, with 25 bases between them. This CDR3 region has 18 residues. Here the CDR3 DNA reads TGTGCCAGCATTACTTTCGCCCCAGGTGCTGGGGACTACAATGAGCAGTTCTTC. Amino acids: CASITFAPGAGDYNEQFF.

The rearrangement joins TRBV3-1 to TRBJ1-2, with D unclear. The CDR3 is made up of 14 amino acids. Looked up from germline, CDR1 is LGHDT and CDR2 is YNNKEL (reference sequence). V lost 0 bases to trimming and J lost 8 bases, with 13 bases between them. The CDR3 protein is CASSQDALGRGYTF. The CDR3 nucleotides read TGTGCCAGCAGCCAAGATGCGCTGGGAAGAGGCTACACCTTC.

This clonotype was observed a handful of times. The CDR3 reads CASSLMGLNTEAFF. In DNA form, the CDR3 reads TGTGCCAGCAGCTTAATGGGTCTGAACACTGAAGCTTTCTTT. This chain connects TRBV7-2 to TRBJ1-1; no reliable D call. The CDR3 covers 14 residues. V was trimmed by 2 bases and J by 0 bases, leaving 7 bases between them. Germline V gene data show CDR1 as SGHTA and CDR2 as FQGNSA.

At least ten counts were recorded for this clonotype. The chain has TRBV6-2 or TRBV6-3 and TRBJ2-7; D gene unclear. Trimming took off 7 bases at V and 0 bases at J, with 16 bases between the two ends. Germline CDR1 MNHEY, CDR2 SVGEGT. CDR3 length equals 15 residues. This CDR3 is CASKVPGGSSYEQYF. The CDR3 DNA reads TGTGCCAGCAAAGTTCCCGGCGGAAGCTCCTACGAGCAGTACTTC.

The chain recombines TRBV10-3 with TRBJ2-7; D unresolved. Trimming left V 0 bases short and J 5 bases short, with 11 bases between. This CDR3 has 14 residues. In germline, CDR1 is ENHRY, CDR2 SYGVKD. The CDR3 region is CAISESGRVHEQYF. CDR3 coding DNA: TGTGCCATCAGTGAGTCGGGAAGGGTCCACGAGCAGTACTTC.

This chain connects TRBV7-2 to TRBJ2-1, with 12 bases fitting TRBD2. V shed 5 bases and J 5 bases; nucleotides not matched to a gene: 7. The germline CDR1 and CDR2 sequences are SGHTA and FQGNSA. The CDR3 length is 16 residues. CDR3 DNA sequence: TGTGCCAGCAGCAAGCCTAGCGGGGGGGCTGACAATGAGCAGTTCTTC. Its translation: CASSKPSGGADNEQFF. The full variable domain, with the rest looked up from reference TRBV7-2 and TRBJ2-1, is GAGVSQSPSNKVTEKGKDVELRCDPISGHTALYWYRQSLGQGLEFLIYFQGNSAPDKSGLPSDRFSAERTGGSVSTLTIQRTQQEDSAVYLCASSKPSGGADNEQFFGPGTRLTVL.

This clonotype was recorded a few times. The rearrangement uses TRBV12-3 or TRBV12-4 and TRBJ2-5; D tentatively fits TRBD1 or TRBD2 (5 bases each). The CDR3 is 14 amino acids. Trimming took off 5 bases at V and 7 bases at J, with 17 bases between the two ends. CDR3 nucleotide sequence: TGTGCCAGCAGTCCCGGGACGGCGGTAGGGACCCAGTACTTC. Translated: CASSPGTAVGTQYF.

This clonotype was seen more than once but under ten times. The V call is TRBV24-1, the J call TRBJ2-1; D might be TRBD2 (5 bases). CDR1 KGHDR and CDR2 SFDVKD come from the germline V gene. Trimming shortened V by 10 bases and J by 2 bases, and 14 bases separated the two germline ends. The CDR3 sequence is 14 residues long. The CDR3 protein is CATVGGSAYNEQFF. CDR3 nucleotide sequence: TGTGCCACAGTCGGTGGGAGCGCCTACAATGAGCAGTTCTTC.

In this sample, this clonotype turned up a few times. This chain uses TRBV29-1 with TRBJ2-1; TRBD2 aligns across 7 bases. The CDR3 has 14 amino acids. Germline V CDR1 and CDR2: SQVTM, ANQGSEA. The V segment lost 6 bases and the J segment 1 base; nucleotides outside the gene matches: 6. The chain's CDR3 is CSVSGGGSYNEQFF. CDR3 sequence (DNA): TGCAGCGTCTCGGGCGGGGGTTCCTACAATGAGCAGTTCTTC.

The chain links TRBV28 to TRBJ1-1, with D unresolved. In germline, CDR1 is MDHEN, CDR2 SYDVKM. V gave up 6 bases and J gave up 8 bases, with 25 bases separating them. The length of the CDR3 is 16 residues. CDR3 sequence (DNA): TGTGCCAGCAGCCGAACGCGTTATCGGGGATCTACCGAAGCTTTCTTT. Amino acids: CASSRTRYRGSTEAFF.

V gene TRBV28 combines with J gene TRBJ2-5; no reliable D call. V was trimmed by 3 bases and J by 0 bases, leaving 11 bases between them. Germline V gene sequence: CDR1 MDHEN, CDR2 SYDVKM. The CDR3 spans 15 residues. This CDR3 is CASSFGRKYQETQYF. The CDR3 nucleotides are TGTGCCAGCAGTTTTGGGCGGAAGTACCAAGAGACCCAGTACTTC.

V is TRBV15 and J is TRBJ1-3; possibly TRBD1 for D (5 bases). The CDR3 contains 16 residues. The V gene lost 2 bases and the J gene lost 0 bases, with 11 bases spanning the gap. The V gene's germline CDR1 is LNHNV and CDR2 YYDKDF (reference sequence). In nucleotides, the CDR3 is TGTGCCACCAGCAGATACAGGTCCGACTCTGGAAACACCATATATTTT. It yields the protein CATSRYRSDSGNTIYF.

This clonotype was seen a handful of times. This chain links TRBV2 with TRBJ2-2; D is unclear. Looked up from germline, CDR1 is SNHLY and CDR2 is FYNNEI. This CDR3 comprises 13 residues. Trimming removed 6 bases from V and 6 bases from J, with 11 bases in between. The CDR3 sequence: CASRPLLAGELFF. The CDR3 bases are TGTGCCAGCAGGCCCCTCCTAGCCGGGGAGCTGTTTTTT.

This sequence joins TRBV6-5 and TRBJ2-7; no clear D. The germline V gene has CDR1 MNHEY and CDR2 SVGAGI. The CDR3 has 15 residues. V was clipped by 3 bases and J by 0 bases, with 12 bases between them. In DNA form, the CDR3 reads TGTGCCAGCAGTTATCCGAACTTCCGCTCCTACGAGCAGTACTTC. Its protein is CASSYPNFRSYEQYF.

This clonotype was observed a handful of times. This chain joins TRBV3-1 and TRBJ2-2; D is possibly TRBD1 or TRBD2 (5 bases each). Germline V gives CDR1 LGHDT, CDR2 YNNKEL (reference sequence). The CDR3 runs 15 residues. Trimming cost V 7 bases and J 2 bases, with 14 bases left between them. CDR3 protein: CASNSGTSNTGELFF. The CDR3 DNA is TGTGCCAGCAACTCCGGGACCAGTAACACCGGGGAGCTGTTTTTT.

The J gene is TRBJ1-2, the V gene TRBV20-1; 8 bases agree with TRBD1. The trim removed 6 bases at V and 3 bases at J, leaving 9 bases unmatched. The CDR3 contains 14 residues. Germline-derived CDR1 and CDR2 are DFQATT and SNEGSKA (reference sequence). CDR3 coding DNA: TGCAGTGCACCACCCGGGACAGGATACTATGGCTACACCTTC. This translates into CSAPPGTGYYGYTF.

This clonotype was observed a handful of times. As the CDR3 is not closed by the conserved phenylalanine or tryptophan, this likely results from a read error. The DNA is left out, because the CDR3 cannot be placed on it with certainty; the CDR3 is given as TCRdb lists it. The rearrangement uses TRBV12-3 or TRBV12-4 and TRBJ2-1; the table assigns TRBD2, which was not confirmed against the DNA. The CDR3 has 15 amino acids, counting both end residues. This CDR3 reads CASSLRSSGGDFRSI.